The sample holds many counts of the clone carrying this TCR beta chain. No antigen is known for it. The PBMC fraction was derived from around 9.5 ml of fresh peripheral blood. The authors amplified TCR beta CDR3 regions, and they did so from RNA transcripts for repertoire sequencing. In the first round, RT-PCR was carried out with HTBI primers, and a multiplex PCR formed the second round. Using its own MiXCR run on the multiplex PCR reads, TCRdb lists one record per CDR3 protein. The sample has around 43,000 distinct CDR3 sequences, 52% seen once. The sample originates from a study of Graves' ophthalmopathy and Graves' hyperthyroidism. V was clipped by 5 bases and J by 1 base; unmatched bases: 6. The CDR3 totals 16 residues. Germline CDR1 MNHNS, CDR2 SASEGT. Study results and caveats: From stable hyperthyroidism, ophthalmopathy was separated by a 13-signature model with 85% to 90% sensitivity and around 79% specificity.

This clonotype was obtained from an adult man with Graves' ophthalmopathy. Sequencing used peripheral blood. J is TRBJ2-4 and V is TRBV6-1; 9 positions agree with TRBD2. CDR3 protein: CASSTGTSFAKNIQYF. CDR3 DNA: TGTGCCAGCAGTACCGGGACTAGCTTCGCCAAAAACATTCAGTACTTC.